The T cell receptor (beta chain) described here comes from a study of T cells in Graves' hyperthyroidism and ophthalmopathy. Overall study findings and caveats: From stable hyperthyroidism, ophthalmopathy was separated by a 13 V-J model.

Stable hyperthyroidism: no ophthalmopathy progression over 18 months of follow-up. Exclusion followed for patients with uncontrolled infection, other autoimmune disease, pregnancy or lactation. PBMCs were derived from roughly 9.6 ml fresh peripheral blood. V lost 3 bases and J 5 bases, leaving 8 bases between the germline ends. The length of the CDR3 is 12 residues. CDR1 is LGHNA, CDR2 YNFKEQ, per germline. On this clonotype: Antigen specificity is unknown.

Amplification of TCR beta CDR3 regions was performed using RNA transcripts as template. In the first-round RT-PCR of the TCR CDR3, the HTBI primer set was used. One entry per CDR3 protein, called by TCRdb with MiXCR from the multiplex PCR reads. The table includes approximately 400,000 distinct CDR3 sequences, 15% to 17% detected once. The receptor's source is a woman under 30 with Graves' hyperthyroidism. The sample comprised blood. The chain uses TRBV4-2 and TRBJ2-7; a possible D gene is TRBD1 (5 bases). The CDR3 DNA is TGTGCCAGCAGCCACAGGGTCGACGAGCAGTACTTC. Its translation is CASSHRVDEQYF.